These 19 T cell receptor beta chains came from one sample sequenced in a study of T cell repertoires in cytomegalovirus infection. One entry per CDR3 protein, called by TCRdb with MiXCR from the reads. Among 150,000 to 160,000 distinct CDR3 sequences listed, about a quarter were seen once. The specimen sequenced was PBMCs. These receptors all stem from a human donor in good health (CMV status not recorded). Some clones in this sample may be carry-over from other donors' samples.

This clonotype was detected a few times. V and J are TRBV20-1 and TRBJ2-1; 8 bases match TRBD2. The junction had 8 bases not matched to a gene; V was cut back by 3 bases and J by 7 bases. This CDR3 has 14 residues. Germline V CDR1 and CDR2: DFQATT, SNEGSKA (reference sequence). The CDR3 region is CSARRGTSPNEQFF. The CDR3 DNA follows: TGCAGTGCTAGGCGTGGGACTAGTCCTAATGAGCAGTTCTTC.

V usage is TRBV4-1 and J usage is TRBJ1-2, with D uncertain. V shed 6 bases and J shed 1 base, with 12 bases lying between them. Germline values: CDR1 MGHRA, CDR2 YSYEKL. CDR3 length: 14 amino acids. The chain's CDR3 is CASRQTDLNYGYTF. DNA of the CDR3: TGCGCCAGCAGACAGACCGACCTTAACTATGGCTACACCTTC.

This clonotype was seen repeatedly, ten times or more. The chain has TRBV7-2 and TRBJ2-3; the D is unclear. The CDR3 loop spans 16 amino acids. V was clipped by 5 bases and J by 1 base, with 16 bases between them. The V gene's germline CDR1 is SGHTA and CDR2 FQGNSA. This chain's CDR3 is CASSLTPPIRTDTQYF. The CDR3 DNA sequence: TGTGCCAGCAGCCTAACACCGCCTATACGCACAGATACGCAGTATTTT.

This clonotype was detected only a few times. The chain has TRBV6-2 or TRBV6-3 and TRBJ2-7, with TRBD2 identical over 10 bases. The CDR3 runs 13 residues. CDR1 is MNHEY and CDR2 is SVGEGT in the germline V gene. V gave up 8 bases and J gave up 3 bases; unmatched junction bases: 4. The CDR3 is CASLLAGDYEQYF. The CDR3 nucleotides are TGTGCCAGCCTTCTAGCGGGAGACTACGAGCAGTACTTC.

This clonotype was picked up many times. The gene calls are TRBV7-6 and TRBJ1-1; D unresolved. Deletions cut 7 bases from V and 3 bases from J, with 6 bases between. CDR3 length: 11 residues. Germline CDR1 is SGHVS and CDR2 is FNYEAQ. The CDR3 sequence: CASKGDTEAFF. CDR3 coding DNA: TGTGCCAGCAAGGGTGACACTGAAGCTTTCTTT.

The rearrangement joins TRBV9 to TRBJ2-6; no clear D. The ends were cut back, 7 bases at V and 4 bases at J, with 6 bases in the middle. This CDR3 has 12 residues. Germline V gene lookup returns CDR1 SGDLS and CDR2 YYNGEE. The CDR3 loop reads CASESGANVLTF. CDR3 nucleotides: TGTGCCAGCGAGTCCGGGGCCAACGTCCTGACTTTC.

This clonotype was recorded many times. The chain links TRBV7-2 to TRBJ2-3; 10 bases match TRBD2. The trim removed 1 base at V and 4 bases at J, leaving 5 bases unmatched. CDR3 length: 16 residues. Germline loops: CDR1 SGHTA, CDR2 FQGNSA. The CDR3 coding sequence is TGTGCCAGCAGCTTAGATCTAGCGGGGGCGGCAGATACGCAGTATTTT. Protein sequence: CASSLDLAGAADTQYF.

In its sample, this clonotype was seen a few times. The J gene is TRBJ2-5, the V gene TRBV7-9; D may be TRBD1 or TRBD2 (5 bases each). Germline V gives CDR1 SEHNR, CDR2 FQNEAQ (reference sequence). The CDR3 covers 15 residues. The V end was cut by 5 bases, the J end by 5 bases, with 18 bases between. CDR3 coding DNA: TGTGCCAGCAGCCAGACTGGGGACCATGGGGAGACCCAGTACTTC. Amino acid sequence: CASSQTGDHGETQYF.

The chain combines TRBV5-1 with TRBJ2-7; tentatively, D is TRBD1 (6 bases). Germline V lookup: CDR1 SGHRS, CDR2 YFSETQ. The CDR3 loop spans 15 amino acids. Trimming removed 1 base from V and 3 bases from J, with 14 bases in between. CDR3 sequence (DNA): TGCGCCAGCAGCTTGAGAGGACAGCTAAACTACGAGCAGTACTTC. Its translation is CASSLRGQLNYEQYF.

This clonotype appeared a few times. The chain carries TRBV20-1 and TRBJ2-7, with TRBD1 matching 10 bases. Per germline, CDR1 DFQATT and CDR2 SNEGSKA (reference sequence). J was trimmed by 1 base and V by 3 bases; bases with no gene match: 3. CDR3 length: 14 residues. CDR3 region: CSASDRGLSYEQYF. CDR3 coding DNA: TGCAGTGCTAGCGACAGGGGGCTTTCCTACGAGCAGTACTTC.

This clonotype came up a few times. The chain employs TRBV5-1 and TRBJ2-3; 9 bases are a match to TRBD1. The J segment lost 5 bases and the V segment lost 4 bases, leaving 5 bases of the junction unmatched. Germline CDR1 and CDR2: SGHRS and YFSETQ. CDR3 length: 14 amino acids. The CDR3 DNA reads as TGCGCCAGCAGCCCCCGACAGGGGGGAGATACGCAGTATTTT. This sequence encodes CASSPRQGGDTQYF. The full variable domain, with the rest looked up from reference TRBV5-1 and TRBJ2-3, is KAGVTQTPRYLIKTRGQQVTLSCSPISGHRSVSWYQQTPGQGLQFLFEYFSETQRNKGNFPGRFSGRQFSNSRSEMNVSTLELGDSALYLCASSPRQGGDTQYFGPGTRLTVL.

The rearrangement joins TRBV7-4 to TRBJ2-5, with TRBD1 identical over 7 bases. This CDR3 contains 13 residues. V shed 4 bases, J shed 4 bases, and the junction held 3 bases outside the gene matches. In germline, CDR1 is SGHVT, CDR2 SQSDAQ. Written as DNA, the CDR3 is TGTGCCAGCAGCTATAGGGGGCCAGAGACCCAGTACTTC. Protein sequence: CASSYRGPETQYF.

The chain couples TRBV24-1 to TRBJ2-7; 7 positions agree with TRBD1. The J segment lost 6 bases and the V segment lost 1 base, leaving 5 bases of the junction unmatched. Germline CDR1 and CDR2: KGHDR and SFDVKD. CDR3 length: 14 residues. The CDR3 sequence is CATSDLRTGSEQYF. The CDR3 DNA reads as TGTGCCACCAGTGATTTAAGGACAGGAAGCGAGCAGTACTTC.

The table lists this clonotype with a count of one. V and J are TRBV12-3 or TRBV12-4 and TRBJ1-5; D not certain. V was clipped by 2 bases and J by 4 bases, with 15 bases between them. CDR3 size: 16 residues. Here the CDR3 reads CASSLTAGYGNQPQHF. The DNA of the CDR3 is TGTGCCAGCAGTTTAACAGCGGGCTATGGGAATCAGCCCCAGCATTTT.

This clonotype was found a few times. The gene calls are TRBV3-1 and TRBJ2-1; D gene ambiguous. The germline V and J ends were trimmed by 0 bases and 6 bases, with 12 bases remaining between them. This CDR3 contains 15 residues. The germline V gene has CDR1 LGHDT and CDR2 YNNKEL (reference sequence). The CDR3 spells CASSQDGLVGNEQFF. The CDR3 DNA reads TGTGCCAGCAGCCAAGACGGGCTAGTGGGCAATGAGCAGTTCTTC.

This clonotype was counted only a few times. The chain links TRBV2 to TRBJ1-1; TRBD1 matches at 7 bases. This CDR3 is 13 amino acids long. Germline V gene lookup returns CDR1 SNHLY and CDR2 FYNNEI. V lost 6 bases, J lost 6 bases, and 7 bases stayed unmatched. The CDR3 DNA follows: TGTGCCAGCAGCATACAGGGGCTGGCTGAAGCTTTCTTT. Protein sequence: CASSIQGLAEAFF.

There are a few counts of this clonotype. An end of the junction differs from the germline gene, which may be a read error. The chain recombines TRBV28 with TRBJ2-7; 11 bases agree with TRBD2. This CDR3 spans 16 amino acids. Germline CDR1 is MDHEN and CDR2 is SYDVKM. CDR3 nucleotide sequence: TGTGCCAGCAGTTTATCCGTGGGTCCTAGCGGGAGGCCCTCTGACTTC. Its translation is CASSLSVGPSGRPSDF.

CDR3 region: CASSYVSGNTIYF. DNA of the CDR3: TGTGCCAGCAGTTACGTATCCGGAAACACCATATATTTT. The chain joins TRBV6-2 or TRBV6-3 to TRBJ1-3; D unclear. CDR3 length: 13 amino acids. The V gene lost 2 bases and the J gene lost 4 bases, with 6 bases spanning the gap. Germline CDR1 is MNHEY and CDR2 is SVGEGT.

The V call is TRBV6-8, the J call TRBJ1-1; D is unclear. Trimming removed 2 bases at V and 0 bases at J, with 19 bases between. Germline V gives CDR1 MNHGY, CDR2 SAAAGT. CDR3 size: 18 residues. CDR3: CASSYGFERSQMNTEAFF. The CDR3 DNA follows: TGTGCCAGCAGTTACGGTTTCGAGAGAAGTCAAATGAACACTGAAGCTTTCTTT.